The sequence of this T cell receptor beta chain was determined in a study of cytomegalovirus exposure and HLA in healthy donors. In the study overall: From HLA-typed donors, an early data release held roughly 80 million unique TCRs. Regarding the study as a whole: Per published reports, the classifier diagnosed cytomegalovirus status with high specificity and sensitivity. TRBV6-2, TRBV6-3 and some other V segments were excluded as indistinguishable. Donors were assumed by presence/absence analyses to have roughly uniform sequencing depth.

Germline CDR1 SGDLS, CDR2 YYNGEE. J gave up 5 bases and V 0 bases, and 10 bases lay outside the gene matches. The CDR3 runs to 19 residues. 13 Jbeta primers and 60 Vbeta primers were used for the PCR. The assay was immunoSEQ multiplex PCR, and TCRdb's table has in-frame clones only and misses some. The sample carries around 63,000 clones, approximately 79% recorded once. Comments on this clone: Its specificity is not known.

The material sequenced was PBMCs. The rearrangement links TRBV9 to TRBJ2-5; 16 bases agree with TRBD2. This receptor was obtained from a woman aged 25 to 39 in good health and CMV-seronegative. CDR3 sequence reads: CASSVGVGTSGGGGETQYF. In DNA, the CDR3 is TGTGCCAGCAGCGTAGGGGTCGGGACTAGCGGGGGGGGAGGCGAGACCCAGTACTTC.